This T cell receptor beta chain was sequenced for a study of blood T cell repertoires in COVID-19. This CDR3 has 15 amino acids. Germline CDR1 and CDR2: MNHEY and SMNVEV (reference sequence). V dropped 10 bases and J dropped 2; count of bases not matched to a gene: 10. Source study methods: How many nucleated cells were present was estimated from reference gene primer amplification. Sequenced by immunoSEQ multiplex PCR; TCRdb stores in-frame clones only, minus some. The V and J calls and clone size are taken from that table; D and trimming were inferred from the DNA. The table records hundreds of thousands of clones, 87% of them present only once.

The chain carries TRBV27 and TRBJ1-2; 10 positions match TRBD1. This receptor was obtained from a woman aged 35 to 49 who had recovered from COVID-19. The sample consisted of peripheral blood. The CDR3 DNA reads TGTGCCACAGTGGGACAGGGGTGGTGGAACTATGGCTACACCTTC. The encoded protein is CATVGQGWWNYGYTF.